The T cell receptor (beta chain) described here comes from a study of cytomegalovirus exposure and HLA in healthy donors. Regarding the study as a whole: Segments of the TCR beta V type were, in most cases, productive about 87% or about 30% of the time in an earlier analysis. CMV antigen specificity was confirmed in vitro for three CMV-associated chains. The authors later found most CMV-associated TCR beta chains appeared HLA-restricted.

Details on this clone: Its antigen is unidentified. The junction differs from germline at one of its ends, possibly a read error.

CDR3 length equals 15 residues. Germline loops: CDR1 GTSNPN, CDR2 SVGIG (reference sequence). The PCR was carried out with 60 Vbeta primers and 13 Jbeta primers. Sequencing was performed with immunoSEQ multiplex PCR; in TCRdb, only in-frame clones are kept and a portion is missing. The sample data list some 44,000 clones. The sample was PBMCs. The V call is TRBV30, the J call TRBJ2-1, with D perhaps TRBD2 (5 bases). This sequence originates from a woman aged 25 to 45 in good health and CMV-seronegative. The CDR3 region has the DNA TGTGCCGGGAGTCTAGACCGAGGATCCTACAATGAGCAGTTCTTC. Translated: CAGSLDRGSYNEQFF. The full variable domain, in which reference TRBV30 and TRBJ2-1 provide the parts outside the CDR3, is SQTIHQWPATLVQPVGSPLSLECTVEGTSNPNLYWYRQAAGRGLQLLFYSVGIGQISSEVPQNLSASRPQDRQFILSSKKLLLSDSGFYLCAGSLDRGSYNEQFFGPGTRLTVL.